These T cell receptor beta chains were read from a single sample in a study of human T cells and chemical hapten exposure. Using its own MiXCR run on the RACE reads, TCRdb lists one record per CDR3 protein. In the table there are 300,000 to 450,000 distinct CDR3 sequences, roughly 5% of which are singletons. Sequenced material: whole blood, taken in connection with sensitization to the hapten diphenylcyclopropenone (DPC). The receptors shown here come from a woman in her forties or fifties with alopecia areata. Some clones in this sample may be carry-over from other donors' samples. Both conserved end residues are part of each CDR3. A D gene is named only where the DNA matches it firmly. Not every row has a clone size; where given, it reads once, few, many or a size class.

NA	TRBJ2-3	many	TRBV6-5	TGTGCCAGCTCCCGCCGGGGGGCGGACACAGATACGCAGTATTTT	CASSRRGADTDTQYF
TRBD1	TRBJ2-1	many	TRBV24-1	TGTGCCACCAGTGAAGGACAGGGTTGGAATGAGCAGTTCTTC	CATSEGQGWNEQFF
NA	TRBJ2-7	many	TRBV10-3	TGTGCCATCAGTGAGCAGGGGACTCCCTCCTACGAGCAGTACTTC	CAISEQGTPSYEQYF
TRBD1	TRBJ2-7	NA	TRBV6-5	TGTGCCAGCGGAACCGGGACAGGGGTGGAAGAGCAGTACTTC	CASGTGTGVEEQYF
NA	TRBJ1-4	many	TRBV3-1	TGTGCCAGCAGCCAAACCTGGGAGCTCGGCAAACTGTTTTTT	CASSQTWELGKLFF
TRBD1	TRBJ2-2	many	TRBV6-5	TGTGCCAGCAGTTCCGGGACAGGGAACACCGGGGAGCTGTTTTTT	CASSSGTGNTGELFF
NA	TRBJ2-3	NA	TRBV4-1	TGCGCCAGCAGCTCTTCGGCACACACAGATACGCAGTATTTT	CASSSSAHTDTQYF
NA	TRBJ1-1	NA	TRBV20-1	TGCAGTGCCAGAGCGGGGGCGACTGAAGCTTTCTTT	CSARAGATEAFF
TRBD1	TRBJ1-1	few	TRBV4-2	TGTGCCAGCAGCCGAACAGGGGGTGATAAAGCTTTCTTT	CASSRTGGDKAFF
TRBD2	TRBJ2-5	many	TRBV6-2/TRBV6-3	TGTGCCAGCAGGACTAGCAAAGAGACCCAGTACTTC	CASRTSKETQYF
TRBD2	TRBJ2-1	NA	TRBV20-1	TGCAGTGCCCGACTAGCGGGGGCCATCTACAATGAGCAGTTCTTC	CSARLAGAIYNEQFF
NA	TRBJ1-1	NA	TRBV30	TGTGCCTGGAGTCCCCAAGTGGGACCGAACACTGAAGCTTTCTTT	CAWSPQVGPNTEAFF
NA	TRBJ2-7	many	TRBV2	TGTGCCAGCAACACAGAGAGTTACGAGCAGTACTTC	CASNTESYEQYF
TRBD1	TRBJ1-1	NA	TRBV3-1	TGTGCCAGCAGCCAAGGGTTAGGGACAGTGAACACTGAAGCTTTCTTT	CASSQGLGTVNTEAFF
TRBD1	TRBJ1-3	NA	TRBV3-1	TGTGCCAGCAGCCTTCCCGGGACAGGGGGAAACACCATATATTTT	CASSLPGTGGNTIYF
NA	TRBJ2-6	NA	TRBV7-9	TGTGCCAGCAGCTTACAGGTACCTGCTGGGGCCAACGTCCTGACTTTC	CASSLQVPAGANVLTF
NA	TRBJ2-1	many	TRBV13	TGTGCCAGCAGCTTAAGAACAGATTTCTACAATGAGCAGTTCTTC	CASSLRTDFYNEQFF
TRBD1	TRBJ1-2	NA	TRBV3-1	TGTGCCAGCAGCCACGCCGGGACAGGGGGCTTGGGCTATGGCTACACCTTC	CASSHAGTGGLGYGYTF
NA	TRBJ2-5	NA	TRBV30	TGTGCCTGGAGACCTGACCCCCTCCTCCCGGACATGGGCCAAGAGACCCAGTACTTC	CAWRPDPLLPDMGQETQYF
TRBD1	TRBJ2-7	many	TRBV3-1	TGTGCCAGCAGCCAGGTAGGGGGCGGCGAGCAGTACTTC	CASSQVGGGEQYF
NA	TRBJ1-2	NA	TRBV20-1	TGCAGTGCTAGAGAATGGGGGTCGGTTGACTATGGCTACACCTTC	CSAREWGSVDYGYTF
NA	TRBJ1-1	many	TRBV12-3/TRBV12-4	TGTGCCAGCAGTCCCCAGGGGTTCGACACTGAAGCTTTCTTT	CASSPQGFDTEAFF
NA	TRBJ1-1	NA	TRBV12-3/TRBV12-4	TGTGCCAGCAGTTTAAATGGGGGCAACACTGAAGCTTTCTTT	CASSLNGGNTEAFF
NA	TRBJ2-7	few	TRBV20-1	TGCAGTGCCCCGCCGTTTGCGGCCAGACCCTACGAGCAGTACTTC	CSAPPFAARPYEQYF
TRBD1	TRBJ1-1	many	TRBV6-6	TGTGCCAGCAGATTGACAGGGGTCTACACTGAAGCTTTCTTT	CASRLTGVYTEAFF
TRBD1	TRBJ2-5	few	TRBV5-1	TGCGCCAGCAGCTTGACCCCCGGGACAGGGGCGCAAGAGACCCAGTACTTC	CASSLTPGTGAQETQYF
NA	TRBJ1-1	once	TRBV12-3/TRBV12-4	TGTGCCACCCTGGGCAGGGGCAGGACTGAAGCTTTCTTT	CATLGRGRTEAFF
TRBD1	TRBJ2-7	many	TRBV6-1	TGTGCCACCGGACAGGTCGGAATATACGAGCAGTACTTC	CATGQVGIYEQYF
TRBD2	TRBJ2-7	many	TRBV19	TGTGCCAGTAGTCGCGGGGGTCCGGAGCAGTACTTC	CASSRGGPEQYF
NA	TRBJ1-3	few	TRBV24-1	TGTGCCACCAGTGACTCTGGAAACACCATATATTTT	CATSDSGNTIYF
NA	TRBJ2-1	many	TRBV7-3	TGTGCCAGCAGGGGGGGCCAGCGCCACAATGAGCAGTTCTTC	CASRGGQRHNEQFF
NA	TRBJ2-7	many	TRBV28	TGTGCCAGCAGTGAGCCCGGGATTGTAATACGGGCAAGGCCGTACGAGCAGTACTTC	CASSEPGIVIRARPYEQYF
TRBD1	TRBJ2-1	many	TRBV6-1	TGTGCCAGCACCCGGGACAGAAGGGGTGAGCAGTTCTTC	CASTRDRRGEQFF
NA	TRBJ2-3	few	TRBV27	TGTGCCACCAGGATTTGGGAAGATACGCAGTATTTT	CATRIWEDTQYF
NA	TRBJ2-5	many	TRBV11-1	TGTGCCAGCAGCCCGGGAGCGAGAGGACAAGAGACCCAGTACTTC	CASSPGARGQETQYF
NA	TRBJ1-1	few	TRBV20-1	TGCAGTGCTAGCTACAGCACGAACACTGAAGCTTTCTTT	CSASYSTNTEAFF
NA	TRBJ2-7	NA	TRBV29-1	TGCAGCGTTTCGGGACCGAACTACGAGCAGTACTTC	CSVSGPNYEQYF
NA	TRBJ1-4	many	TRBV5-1	TGCGCCAGCAGCTTCCCGGGCAATGAAAAACTGTTTTTT	CASSFPGNEKLFF